Detailed here is one TCR beta chain. Its specific antigen is unknown. No much larger clone exists at a distance of one base, and base qualities are not known. The sample originates from a study of blood T cell repertoires in COVID-19 (TCRdb year 2020). The study in broad terms: Collaborator samples came from the United States, Italy and Spain and covered acute and convalescent phases of COVID-19. The material from the prospective study consisted of cDNA or gDNA derived from T cells, B-cell-depleted T cells, or PBMCs. Subjects who had been exposed to COVID-19, were actively infected with it, or had recovered from it provided the deeply sampled blood TCRbeta repertoires that made up the dataset. A freely available public database, intended as a resource for researchers studying the immune response to SARS-CoV-2, is where the repertoires were released. Samples were obtained from the ongoing ImmuneRACE study (first 160 participants) and from 1,254 subjects provided by 6 global collaborators. Sample metadata almost always included a de-identified subject ID, COVID-19 status, age in years and sex. Where available, HLA class I and class II types were taken from metadata supplied by the sample provider and were not determined by assay-based typing. What the work shows at the level of the full study, not this receptor alone: How much clinical and demographic metadata was included differed by source and by participant, and the metadata was provided uncurated.

Looking up the germline V gene yields CDR1 SQVTM and CDR2 ANQGSEA. Trimming accounts for 0 bases at V and 8 bases at J, while the number of junction bases matched to no gene is 7. The CDR3 measures 14 amino acids from cysteine to phenylalanine. Only the CDR3 portion is preserved as DNA: 42 bases, with reading frame beginning at the first base. Whole blood was collected in K2EDTA tubes by collaborating institutions according to the institutions' own protocols. For TCRbeta analysis, collaborators shipped samples in one of three forms: frozen whole blood, isolated PBMCs, or DNA extracted from either of those sample types. TCRbeta CDR3 regions were amplified from genomic DNA using the immunoSEQ Assay, a bias-controlled multiplex PCR. Processing in the source paper ran as follows. The number of nucleated cells in each sample was estimated from the amplification of reference gene primers within the assay. To quantify the absolute abundance of each unique TCRbeta CDR3 rearrangement, sequence reads were collapsed and filtered. For each sample, productive Simpson clonality was calculated as the square root of Simpson's diversity index over productive rearrangements. Imported from immuneACCESS, the table was reduced by TCRdb to in-frame sequences with V and J called. These copies leave out some clones; in studies compared against another copy, an unresolved V gene accounts for under half, and the cause of the remainder is not known. From that table come the V and J calls and clone size; the DNA was used to work out D and trimming. For this sample the table gives 180,000 or so clones, of which around nine tenths were detected only once. Around 1.5% of the sample comes from the top ten.

The chain joins TRBV29-1 to TRBJ1-1, with 9 bases aligning to TRBD1. The receptor comes from a man between 18 and 35 years old with active or convalescent COVID-19. The sample comprised peripheral blood. In nucleotides, the sequence is TGCAGCGTTGAAGATCAGGGACAGGGCTCCGAAGCTTTCTTT. This is translated as CSVEDQGQGSEAFF.